This T cell receptor (beta chain) was found in a study of blood T cell repertoires in COVID-19. Study overall: COVID-19 samples from acute and convalescent phases originated in the United States, Italy and Spain.

The CDR3 consists of 14 residues. CDR1 LNHDA and CDR2 SQIVND come from the germline V gene (reference sequence). V was cut by 5 bases and J by 2 bases, with 13 bases left in between. Participants, roughly 18 to 100 years old, spanned 25 or so US areas. Researchers sorted participants into cohorts using their self-reported clinical history. The authors' processing: Counts of nucleated cells, estimated from reference gene primer amplification, were obtained. Assay used: immunoSEQ multiplex PCR; TCRdb lists only in-frame clones, some missing. V, J and clone size are those of that table, while D and trimming were read from the DNA. This repertoire shows 290,000 or so clones, 85% to 90% found once; its top ten account for 3.5% to 4.5%.

The sequenced material came from PBMCs or T cells enriched from blood (not recorded which). This receptor was taken from a woman between 18 and 29 years old with acute COVID-19. This chain uses TRBV19 with TRBJ2-7, with TRBD2 as a possible D gene (5 bases). The CDR3 coding sequence is TGTGCCAGTAGTGAGAGGGTAGGCCCCTACGAGCAGTACTTC. Translated: CASSERVGPYEQYF.